This TCR beta chain was identified in a study of T-cell reconstitution after alpha-beta-depleted transplantation in children. During its preparation, the TCRbeta library received unique molecular identifiers. TCRdb analysed the PCR reads with MiXCR anew, one entry per CDR3 protein. The sample contains approximately 300,000 distinct CDR3 sequences, roughly a tenth of which appear only once. This CDR3 has 13 residues. Germline CDR1 and CDR2: SGHDN and FVKESK. V was trimmed by 1 base and J by 6 bases, leaving 7 bases between them. This clonotype was seen many times. Its cognate antigen is unknown. Study outcomes and limitations: The origin of alpha-beta T cells about two months after transplant was reportedly several hundred expanded graft clones. The authors attributed T-cell counts and diversity one year after transplant mostly to newly produced T cells. High day-60 TCRbeta diversity in some patients came from surviving recipient T cells and thymic progenitors.

The sequence was obtained from a boy under three years old with acute myeloid leukemia, due to receive a stem cell transplant. The sequencing used PBMCs, collected before TCRalphabeta/CD19-depleted stem cell transplant. This rearrangement joins TRBV14 to TRBJ1-5, with D possibly being TRBD1 (5 bases). In DNA, the CDR3 is TGTGCCAGCAGCCAAGGAGGGGTTCAGCCCCAGCATTTT. It specifies CASSQGGVQPQHF.